These T cell receptor beta chains were read from a single sample in a study of blood T cell repertoires in COVID-19. Repertoires were generated with immunoSEQ multiplex PCR, while TCRdb's copy carries only in-frame clones and drops some. The table shows about 130,000 clones, with approximately 80% occurring only once. The sample consisted of peripheral blood. All receptors come from a woman aged 45 to 65 with acute or convalescent COVID-19. The CDR3 runs from the conserved cysteine through the conserved F or W. Fields, in order: D gene, J gene, CDR3 length, clone size, V gene, CDR3 DNA, CDR3 protein. D genes are given only for firm matches. The size of a clone is reported for some rows only, either as once, few or many, or as a class for expanded clones.

>TRBD1|TRBJ2-7|13|.|TRBV12-3/TRBV12-4
TGTGCCAGCATGGGACAGGGGGCCTACGAGCAGTACTTC
CASMGQGAYEQYF
>.|TRBJ1-3|16|.|TRBV7-8
TGTGCCAGCAGCTTAGCGCAGGGCGGCTCTGGAAACACCATATATTTT
CASSLAQGGSGNTIYF
>.|TRBJ2-3|16|.|TRBV14
TGTGCCAGCAGCCAAGTGGGCGGGACGAGCACAGATACGCAGTATTTT
CASSQVGGTSTDTQYF
>TRBD2|TRBJ2-2|18|.|TRBV19
TGTGCCAGTAGTATAGGTGGGACTAGCGGACCGAACACCGGGGAGCTGTTTTTT
CASSIGGTSGPNTGELFF
>TRBD2|TRBJ2-1|19|.|TRBV28
TGTGCCAGCAGTTCCCTACTAGCGGGAGGGCGGAGAACCTACAATGAGCAGTTCTTC
CASSSLLAGGRRTYNEQFF
>.|TRBJ1-6|15|.|TRBV2
TGTGCCAGCAGTCGACAGAACCCTAATAATTCACCCCTCCACTTT
CASSRQNPNNSPLHF
>TRBD2|TRBJ2-1|14|.|TRBV5-1
TGCGCCAGCAGCTTGGCGGGAGGTGTAAATGAGCAGTTCTTC
CASSLAGGVNEQFF
>.|TRBJ2-3|16|.|TRBV3-1/TRBV3-2
TGTGCCAGCAGCCAAGGGAGGGGTAGCGGTGGTTATACGCAGTATTTT
CASSQGRGSGGYTQYF
>TRBD2|TRBJ2-1|17|.|TRBV6-1
TGTGCCAGCAGTGAAGGGGCTAGCGGGCTCTCCTACAATGAGCAGTTCTTC
CASSEGASGLSYNEQFF
>.|TRBJ2-1|17|.|TRBV21-1
TGTGCCAGCAGCAAAGTGGACAGGGGTTGTTCCTACAATGAGCAGTTCTTC
CASSKVDRGCSYNEQFF
>.|TRBJ1-3|14|once|TRBV30
TGTGCCTGGAGTGTAAAGGGGTTAATAGACACCATATATTTT
CAWSVKGLIDTIYF
>TRBD2|TRBJ2-1|16|.|TRBV5-1
TGCGCCAGCAGCTTGGCTGGGCTAGCGGGCGGCGATGAGCAGTTCTTC
CASSLAGLAGGDEQFF
>TRBD1|TRBJ2-7|16|few|TRBV11-2
TGTGCCAGCAGCTTAGATCTCACAGGGGTAATCTACGAGCAGTACTTC
CASSLDLTGVIYEQYF
>TRBD2|TRBJ2-1|14|.|TRBV19
TGTGCCAGTAGTGGGACTAACTCCTACAATGAGCAGTTCTTC
CASSGTNSYNEQFF
>TRBD2|TRBJ2-7|16|.|TRBV2
TGTGCCAGCAAAAGGGGGGTAGCGGGATTAGCCTACGAGCAGTACTTC
CASKRGVAGLAYEQYF
>.|TRBJ1-3|15|.|TRBV2
TGTGCCAGCAGTCCACAGACGGCCTCTGGAAACACCATATATTTT
CASSPQTASGNTIYF
>.|TRBJ2-1|16|.|TRBV4-2
TGTGCCAGCAGCCCCGTTGAGGCACCGTCCTACAATGAGCAGTTCTTC
CASSPVEAPSYNEQFF
>.|TRBJ2-1|15|few|TRBV3-1/TRBV3-2
TGTGCCAGCAGCCATAGGCCGGGTTCCTACAATGAGCAGTTCTTC
CASSHRPGSYNEQFF
>TRBD2|TRBJ2-1|16|.|TRBV2
TGTGCCAGCAGCAGGCGGACTAGCGGGAGGATCGATGAGCAGTTCTTC
CASSRRTSGRIDEQFF
>TRBD1|TRBJ1-3|15|.|TRBV18
TGTGCCAGCTCGTCTCAGGGGGCTTCGGGAAACACCATATATTTT
CASSSQGASGNTIYF
>TRBD1|TRBJ1-5|15|.|TRBV7-8
TGTGCCAGCAGCCGCGGACAGGGGAGCTGGCAGCCCCAGCATTTT
CASSRGQGSWQPQHF
>.|TRBJ1-1|14|few|TRBV7-8
TGTGCCAGCATCGTAACGGGTGTGGACACTGAAGCTTTCTTT
CASIVTGVDTEAFF